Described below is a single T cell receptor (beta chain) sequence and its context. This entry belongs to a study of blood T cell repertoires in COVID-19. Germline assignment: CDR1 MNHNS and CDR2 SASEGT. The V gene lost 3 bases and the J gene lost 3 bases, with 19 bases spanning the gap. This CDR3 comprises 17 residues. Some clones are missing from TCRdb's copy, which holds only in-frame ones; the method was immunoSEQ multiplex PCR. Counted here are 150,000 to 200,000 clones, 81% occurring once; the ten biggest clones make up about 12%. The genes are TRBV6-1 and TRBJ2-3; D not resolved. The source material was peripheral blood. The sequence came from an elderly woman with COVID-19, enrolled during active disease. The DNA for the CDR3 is TGTGCCAGCAGTGACACACGACACACTCGCAGGACAGATACGCAGTATTTT. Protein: CASSDTRHTRRTDTQYF.